Following are 5 T cell receptor beta chains from one sample sequenced in a study of blood T cells in healthy people across ages. Using a J-beta primer mix together with a sample-barcoded 5' primer, a second PCR was run for roughly 6 to 12 cycles. MiXCR, run by TCRdb on the 5' RACE reads, gives a single entry per CDR3 protein. The repertoire consists of fewer than 800,000 distinct CDR3 sequences, with about 32% occurring once and the leading ten covering less than 20%. Sequences were obtained from blood. The receptors were sampled from a woman over 75 in good health.

This clonotype has just a few counts. This rearrangement joins TRBV5-1 to TRBJ2-7; D not certain. Germline V gene data show CDR1 as SGHRS and CDR2 as YFSETQ. This CDR3 is 13 amino acids long. Trimming removed 6 bases at V and 5 bases at J, with 15 bases between. The CDR3 DNA follows: TGCGCCAGCAAAATCGCCGGTCGGGACGAGCAGTACTTC. Its translation: CASKIAGRDEQYF.

This clonotype appeared many times. This chain links TRBV5-1 with TRBJ2-7; D gene ambiguous. Trimming left V 0 bases short and J 2 bases short, with 12 bases between. This CDR3 has 15 amino acids. Germline lookup yields CDR1 SGHRS and CDR2 YFSETQ. CDR3 bases: TGCGCCAGCAGCTTGGCCGTTAATCAGCCCTACGAGCAGTACTTC. Its translation: CASSLAVNQPYEQYF.

This clonotype was seen ten or more times. J is TRBJ2-7 and V is TRBV9; D might be TRBD2 (7 bases). The CDR3 length is 15 residues. Germline assignment: CDR1 SGDLS and CDR2 YYNGEE. V was shortened by 0 bases and J by 3 bases, with 13 bases between the two germline ends. The CDR3 bases are TGTGCCAGCAGCGTAGGGGGGGGCCGATTCTACGAGCAGTACTTC. Translating gives CASSVGGGRFYEQYF.

This chain links TRBV5-1 with TRBJ1-1, with D maybe TRBD1 (6 bases). The V and J ends lost 0 bases and 7 bases respectively, with 16 bases between them. This CDR3 comprises 15 residues. Germline values: CDR1 SGHRS, CDR2 YFSETQ. This CDR3 is CASSLDRVLAIEAFF. The DNA of the CDR3 is TGCGCCAGCAGCTTGGACAGGGTCCTCGCCATTGAAGCTTTCTTT.

This clonotype was counted ten times or more. The CDR3 bases are TGCGCCAGCAGCCGGGACCAGGGGGCTCAGGAGACCCAGTACTTC. It codes for CASSRDQGAQETQYF. The genes are TRBV4-1 and TRBJ2-5, with TRBD1 matching over 8 bases. Germline lookup yields CDR1 MGHRA and CDR2 YSYEKL. Unmatched junction bases numbered 9, after V lost 4 bases and J lost 5 bases. CDR3 size: 15 residues.